What follows are 29 T cell receptor beta chains derived from one specimen sequenced in a study of vaccination effects on CD4 cells after COVID-19. Sequenced by immunoSEQ multiplex PCR; TCRdb stores in-frame clones only, minus some. The table records 40,000 to 50,000 clones, around three quarters of them present only once. With the ViraFEST assay, the study expanded antigen-specific CD4+ T cells using viral peptide pools, then sequenced them. Investigators separated out CD4+ T cells once 10 days of culture had passed. Participants got two doses of BNT162b2 or mRNA-1273 vaccine. Antigens of these TCRs are unknown. The sequencing used CD4+ T cells from PBMCs cultured with HCoV-OC43 spike peptides, collected after COVID-19 vaccination. Stated subset: HCoV-OC43 spike overlapping peptide pool stimulation. These receptors were collected from a human donor who received a COVID-19 vaccine.

This clone was found a few times. This sequence joins TRBV2 and TRBJ2-7; tentative D call: TRBD2 (5 bases). CDR1 is SNHLY and CDR2 is FYNNEI in the germline V gene. The length of the CDR3 is 13 residues. The germline V and J ends were trimmed by 3 bases and 6 bases, with 12 bases remaining between them. This CDR3 reads CASSDVGSPEQYF. The CDR3 DNA follows: TGTGCCAGCAGTGACGTTGGGAGTCCCGAGCAGTACTTC.

The chain uses TRBV19 and TRBJ2-7, with D possibly TRBD1 on 5 matching bases. CDR1 is LNHDA, CDR2 SQIVND, per germline (reference sequence). The CDR3 loop spans 13 amino acids. The V gene lost 4 bases and the J gene lost 4 bases, with 11 bases spanning the gap. Here the CDR3 reads CASSRAGLYEQYF. The DNA of the CDR3 is TGTGCCAGTAGTAGAGCAGGGCTATACGAGCAGTACTTC. Full variable domain (outside the CDR3, taken from reference TRBV19 and TRBJ2-7): DGGITQSPKYLFRKEGQNVTLSCEQNLNHDAMYWYRQDPGQGLRLIYYSQIVNDFQKGDIAEGYSVSREKKESFPLTVTSAQKNPTAFYLCASSRAGLYEQYFGPGTRLTVT.

The rearrangement joins TRBV24-1 to TRBJ2-3, with 9 bases identical to TRBD1. The germline V gene encodes CDR1 KGHDR and CDR2 SFDVKD. Trimming removed 4 bases from V and 0 bases from J; junction bases left unmatched: 13. This CDR3 contains 19 residues. CDR3 residues: CATSDAGTGLHTSTDTQYF. As DNA, the CDR3 is TGTGCCACCAGTGACGCCGGGACAGGGCTACATACTAGCACAGATACGCAGTATTTT.

The CDR3 loop reads CASSTLLKIRGMNTEAFF. The CDR3 DNA is TGTGCCAGTAGTACCCTACTAAAGATCAGGGGCATGAACACTGAAGCTTTCTTT. This rearrangement joins TRBV19 to TRBJ1-1; a weak D match, TRBD1 (6 bases). The CDR3 covers 18 residues. V was cut by 4 bases and J by 0 bases, with 21 bases left in between. Germline lookup yields CDR1 LNHDA and CDR2 SQIVND (reference sequence).

The V call is TRBV10-1, the J call TRBJ2-2, with no clear D. Trimming removed 3 bases from V and 0 bases from J, with 5 bases in between. The CDR3 contains 14 residues. Germline CDR1 and CDR2: WNHNN and SYGVQD (reference sequence). The CDR3 sequence: CASSDSPNTGELFF. The CDR3 coding sequence is TGCGCCAGCAGTGACTCCCCGAACACCGGGGAGCTGTTTTTT.

The V gene is TRBV7-7, the J gene TRBJ2-7, with 7 bases fitting TRBD1. V lost 0 bases to trimming and J lost 2 bases; unmatched junction nucleotides: 4. The CDR3 contains 15 residues. Germline V gives CDR1 SSHAT, CDR2 FNYEAQ (reference sequence). CDR3 loop: CASSLAPGQPYEQYF. In DNA form, the CDR3 reads TGTGCCAGCAGCTTAGCTCCGGGACAGCCCTACGAGCAGTACTTC.

The chain combines TRBV11-2 with TRBJ1-2; maybe TRBD1 (6 bases). Germline CDR1 is SGHAT and CDR2 is FQNNGV. V was pared by 9 bases and J by 2 bases, with 13 bases between. This CDR3 has 13 residues. The CDR3 DNA follows: TGTGCCAGTAAGCGGGGGGGCAACTATGGCTACACCTTC. Translation: CASKRGGNYGYTF.

This chain uses TRBV11-1 with TRBJ2-5; 7 bases are a match to TRBD2. The CDR3 covers 15 residues. V was clipped by 1 base and J by 3 bases; unmatched bases: 5. The V gene's germline CDR1 is SGHAT and CDR2 FQDESV (reference sequence). The CDR3 region is CASSLVGLAEETQYF. Here the CDR3 DNA reads TGTGCCAGCAGCTTAGTCGGTCTAGCGGAAGAGACCCAGTACTTC.

This chain connects TRBV7-9 to TRBJ2-2; 10 nucleotides agree with TRBD1. V shed 3 bases and J 5 bases; nucleotides not matched to a gene: 6. The CDR3 runs 16 residues. The germline CDR1 and CDR2 sequences are SEHNR and FQNEAQ (reference sequence). CDR3 nucleotide sequence: TGTGCCAGCAGCTTTGGACAGGGGGGGAAGACCGGGGAGCTGTTTTTT. Translation: CASSFGQGGKTGELFF.

The chain recombines TRBV18 with TRBJ1-6, with D uncertain. Deletions cut 4 bases from V and 8 bases from J, with 9 bases between. This CDR3 region has 13 residues. CDR1 is KGHSH and CDR2 is LQKENI in the germline V gene. CDR3 residues: CASSQDSDSPLHF. CDR3 in DNA: TGTGCCAGCTCACAGGATTCTGATTCACCCCTCCACTTT. Using reference TRBV18 and TRBJ1-6 for the parts outside the CDR3, the full variable domain is NAGVMQNPRHLVRRRGQEARLRCSPMKGHSHVYWYRQLPEEGLKFMVYLQKENIIDESGMPKERFSAEFPKEGPSILRIQQVVRGDSAAYFCASSQDSDSPLHFGNGTRLTVT.

This clone has just one count. The chain combines TRBV24-1 with TRBJ2-1; a weak D match, TRBD1 (6 bases). Germline V gene data show CDR1 as KGHDR and CDR2 as SFDVKD. V was pared by 3 bases and J by 8 bases, with 13 bases between. The CDR3 has 14 residues. CDR3 protein: CATSDLVTGYEQFF. CDR3 DNA sequence: TGTGCCACCAGTGATCTCGTCACAGGGTATGAGCAGTTCTTC.

V usage is TRBV10-1 and J usage is TRBJ2-7; perhaps TRBD2 as D (7 bases). CDR3 length equals 15 residues. The germline V gene has CDR1 WNHNN and CDR2 SYGVQD (reference sequence). V gave up 0 bases and J gave up 7 bases, with 16 bases separating them. The CDR3 loop reads CASSESGGASWEQYF. In DNA form, the CDR3 reads TGCGCCAGCAGTGAGTCGGGGGGGGCTTCGTGGGAGCAGTACTTC.

The V gene is TRBV5-1, the J gene TRBJ2-7; 9 nucleotides match TRBD1. The V segment lost 4 bases and the J segment 4 bases; nucleotides outside the gene matches: 12. Germline-derived CDR1 and CDR2 are SGHRS and YFSETQ. The CDR3 is 16 residues long. The CDR3 spells CASSPDPGTGSYEQYF. The CDR3 bases are TGCGCCAGCAGCCCGGACCCCGGGACAGGGTCTTACGAGCAGTACTTC.

V usage is TRBV11-2 and J usage is TRBJ2-3; 9 nucleotides align to TRBD2. V lost 4 bases to trimming and J lost 2 bases; unmatched junction nucleotides: 4. Per the germline V gene, CDR1 is SGHAT and CDR2 is FQNNGV. CDR3 length: 15 amino acids. In DNA form, the CDR3 reads TGTGCCAGCAGCTACCGCGGGGGGGTCACAGATACGCAGTATTTT. Its protein is CASSYRGGVTDTQYF.

This clone occurred a few times. V and J are TRBV7-9 and TRBJ1-4, with D maybe TRBD1 (6 bases). Looked up from germline, CDR1 is SEHNR and CDR2 is FQNEAQ (reference sequence). The CDR3 contains 16 residues. With 1 base removed from V and 2 bases from J, the gap between germline ends came to 11 bases. Written as DNA, the CDR3 is TGTGCCAGCAGCTTAGATGGGGGGCTGACTAATGAAAAACTGTTTTTT. Translating gives CASSLDGGLTNEKLFF. Full variable domain (missing parts from reference TRBV7-9 and TRBJ1-4): DTGVSQNPRHKITKRGQNVTFRCDPISEHNRLYWYRQTLGQGPEFLTYFQNEAQLEKSRLLSDRFSAERPKGSFSTLEIQRTEQGDSAMYLCASSLDGGLTNEKLFFGSGTQLSVL.

This chain links TRBV3-1 (or the pseudogene TRBV3-2) with TRBJ2-5; no reliable D call. Germline CDR1 LGHDT, CDR2 YNNKEL (reference sequence). V lost 3 bases and J lost 0, with 2 bases in between. This CDR3 has 12 amino acids. CDR3 nucleotides: TGTGCCAGCAGCCAGAACCAAGAGACCCAGTACTTC. It is translated as CASSQNQETQYF.

This clone has a handful of counts. The rearrangement joins TRBV18 to TRBJ2-1; D is uncertain. Between the trimmed V and J ends, which lost 3 bases and 6 bases, there was a span of 12 bases. The CDR3 is made up of 14 amino acids. CDR1 is KGHSH and CDR2 is LQKENI in the germline V gene. DNA for the CDR3: TGTGCCAGCTCACCCCAGTGGAGCACCAATGAGCAGTTCTTC. As protein: CASSPQWSTNEQFF.

This rearrangement joins TRBV7-2 to TRBJ2-5; 13 nucleotides agree with TRBD2. CDR1 and CDR2 from the germline V gene are SGHTA and FQGNSA. V was pared by 0 bases and J by 6 bases, with 4 bases of the junction left unmatched. The length of the CDR3 is 16 residues. CDR3 sequence: CASSLARTSGGQTQYF. The CDR3 DNA reads as TGTGCCAGCAGCTTAGCTCGGACTAGCGGGGGACAGACCCAGTACTTC.

The chain is built from TRBV9 and TRBJ2-1; 7 nucleotides line up with TRBD2. V trimming: 2 bases; J trimming: 2 bases; junction bases outside the gene matches: 4. The CDR3 is 15 amino acids. The germline V gene has CDR1 SGDLS and CDR2 YYNGEE. CDR3 in DNA: TGTGCCAGCAGCGTTAGACTAGCCCCCTACAATGAGCAGTTCTTC. Translating gives CASSVRLAPYNEQFF.

This clone was observed a few times. J is TRBJ1-1 and V is TRBV30, with D maybe TRBD1 (6 bases). Germline assignment: CDR1 GTSNPN and CDR2 SVGIG (reference sequence). The germline V and J ends were trimmed by 4 bases and 4 bases, with 13 bases remaining between them. The CDR3 runs 13 residues. CDR3 in amino acids: CAWTGAVSTEAFF. The CDR3 DNA reads TGTGCCTGGACAGGGGCGGTGAGCACTGAAGCTTTCTTT.

CDR3 loop: CASSLALTSGRVDTQYF. For the CDR3, the DNA is TGTGCCAGCAGCCTAGCGCTTACTAGCGGGAGGGTAGATACGCAGTATTTT. This rearrangement joins TRBV11-2 to TRBJ2-3; 13 positions agree with TRBD2. V lost 5 bases to trimming and J lost 5 bases; unmatched junction nucleotides: 10. The CDR3 is made up of 17 amino acids. Per the germline V gene, CDR1 is SGHAT and CDR2 is FQNNGV.

The chain has TRBV6-5 and TRBJ1-1, with D unclear. CDR1 is MNHEY, CDR2 SVGAGI, per germline. Between the trimmed V and J ends, which lost 8 bases and 1 base, there was a span of 5 bases. The CDR3 sequence is 11 residues long. The CDR3 DNA reads TGTGCCAGCGCACGGAACACTGAAGCTTTCTTT. Its protein is CASARNTEAFF.

V is TRBV5-1 and J is TRBJ2-5, with TRBD1 matching 9 bases. The length of the CDR3 is 14 residues. Losses at the gene ends were 4 bases for V and 5 bases for J; bases not matched to a gene: 6. Germline CDR1 is SGHRS and CDR2 is YFSETQ. The CDR3: CASSTGTGLETQYF. DNA for the CDR3: TGCGCCAGCAGCACCGGGACAGGGTTGGAGACCCAGTACTTC.

This chain joins TRBV3-1 (or the pseudogene TRBV3-2) and TRBJ2-5; TRBD1 is a possible D gene (7 bases). V was cut by 4 bases and J by 4 bases, with 13 bases left in between. Germline V CDR1 and CDR2: LGHDT, YNNKEL (reference sequence). The CDR3 loop spans 14 amino acids. For the CDR3, the DNA is TGTGCCAGCAGCCGACGACAGGGAGGAGAGACCCAGTACTTC. Encoded protein: CASSRRQGGETQYF.

The chain uses TRBV25-1 and TRBJ1-6, with D possibly TRBD1 on 6 matching bases. V was pared by 2 bases and J by 7 bases, with 12 bases between. The germline V gene has CDR1 MGHDK and CDR2 SYGVNS. The CDR3 has 15 amino acids. CDR3 amino acids: CASSEDVRGNSPLHF. CDR3 DNA: TGTGCCAGCAGTGAAGATGTCAGGGGAAATTCACCCCTCCACTTT.

The gene calls are TRBV10-1 and TRBJ2-5; weak D call: TRBD2 (6 bases). This CDR3 spans 13 amino acids. V was trimmed by 7 bases and J by 4 bases, leaving 13 bases between them. Germline CDR1 reads WNHNN; CDR2 reads SYGVQD (reference sequence). The CDR3 DNA sequence: TGCGCCAGCAACACGGGAGCAGGAGAGACCCAGTACTTC. Protein: CASNTGAGETQYF.

The chain links TRBV6-2 or TRBV6-3 to TRBJ2-3, with 12 bases identical to TRBD1. CDR3 length: 17 amino acids. V shed 5 bases, J shed 5 bases, and the junction held 11 bases outside the gene matches. Germline loops: CDR1 MNHEY, CDR2 SVGEGT. CDR3 DNA: TGTGCCAGCAGTCACAACCGGGACAGGGGGCGCGGAGATACGCAGTATTTT. Encoded protein: CASSHNRDRGRGDTQYF.

The chain recombines TRBV6-5 with TRBJ1-1; D ambiguous. Germline CDR1 and CDR2: MNHEY and SVGAGI. CDR3 length: 14 residues. Trimming stripped 6 bases from V and 4 bases from J, with 15 bases between. The CDR3 DNA sequence: TGTGCCAGCAGCCTAGGAGCAGCAGGCACTGAAGCTTTCTTT. Translated: CASSLGAAGTEAFF.

This clone appeared a few times. The chain couples TRBV23-1 to TRBJ1-1, with TRBD1 as a possible D gene (6 bases). TRBV23-1 is treated as an ORF (open reading frame) with a function not yet certain. The CDR3 extends over 16 amino acids. V lost 2 bases and J lost 6, with 19 bases in between. The CDR3 coding sequence is TGCGCCAGCAGTCAAGAATTAACAGGGCTTCGGGCTGAAGCTTTCTTT. This sequence encodes CASSQELTGLRAEAFF.